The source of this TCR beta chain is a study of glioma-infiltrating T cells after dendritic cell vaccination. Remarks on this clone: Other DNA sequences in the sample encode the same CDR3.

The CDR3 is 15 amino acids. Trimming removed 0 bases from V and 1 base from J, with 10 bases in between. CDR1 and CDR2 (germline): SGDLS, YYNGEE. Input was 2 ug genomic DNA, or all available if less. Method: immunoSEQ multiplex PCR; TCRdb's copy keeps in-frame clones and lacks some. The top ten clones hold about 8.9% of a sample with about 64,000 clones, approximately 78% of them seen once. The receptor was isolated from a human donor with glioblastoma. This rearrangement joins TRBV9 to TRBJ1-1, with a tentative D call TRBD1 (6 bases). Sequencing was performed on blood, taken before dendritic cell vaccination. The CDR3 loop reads CASSVEGGQNTEAFF. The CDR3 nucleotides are TGTGCCAGCAGCGTAGAGGGGGGGCAGAACACTGAAGCTTTCTTT.